Below are 6 T cell receptor beta chains sequenced from a single sample in a study of a mutant IDH1 vaccine in newly diagnosed glioma listed by TCRdb under 2021. Per the publication, the time point label means: week 23, last vaccination. Every vaccine dose consisted of 300 ug of a 20-mer mutant IDH1 peptide in Montanide, administered subcutaneously together with topical imiquimod. Library prep was done by the immunoSEQ multiplex PCR assay. The source is immuneACCESS, and TCRdb retained only in-frame sequences with V and J called. Part of the clones is not carried over; for the studies checked, unresolved V genes explain less than half of this, and the remainder is unexplained. The sample table holds 26,000 or so clones, of which roughly 85% were seen once. The top ten constitute approximately 17% of the sample. No antigen is known for these receptors. Here the sequenced sample was PBMCs, taken from a glioma patient whose treatment included an IDH1 peptide vaccine. The source is a woman aged 30 to 39 with glioma.

CDR3: CASSPTLYRGRQAFF. The CDR3 region has the DNA TGTGCCAGCAGCCCAACCCTCTACAGGGGGCGGCAAGCTTTCTTT. The chain is built from TRBV11-2 and TRBJ1-1, with 9 bases that match TRBD1. V shed 5 bases, J shed 9 bases, and the junction held 13 bases outside the gene matches. Germline V gene sequence: CDR1 SGHAT, CDR2 FQNNGV. The CDR3 is made up of 15 amino acids.

The chain employs TRBV6-1 and TRBJ2-7, with D possibly matching TRBD1 (6 bases). The germline V gene encodes CDR1 MNHNS and CDR2 SASEGT. The CDR3 has 15 residues. Trimming removed 4 bases from V and 5 bases from J, with 18 bases in between. CDR3 sequence reads: CASSGDAGDNNEQYF. The CDR3 DNA reads TGTGCCAGCAGTGGGGACGCAGGGGATAATAACGAGCAGTACTTC.

This clone came up once. The gene calls are TRBV7-2 and TRBJ1-2; D gene ambiguous. Germline V gives CDR1 SGHTA, CDR2 FQGNSA. V was cut by 5 bases and J by 4 bases, with 11 bases left in between. The CDR3 extends over 13 amino acids. CDR3 DNA sequence: TGTGCCAGCAGCACGGACGGGAGCTATGGCTACACCTTC. It translates to CASSTDGSYGYTF. The full variable domain, completed using reference TRBV7-2 and TRBJ1-2, is GAGVSQSPSNKVTEKGKDVELRCDPISGHTALYWYRQSLGQGLEFLIYFQGNSAPDKSGLPSDRFSAERTGGSVSTLTIQRTQQEDSAVYLCASSTDGSYGYTFGSGTRLTVV.

The rearrangement joins TRBV4-1 to TRBJ2-2, with TRBD2 matching over 10 bases. There are 18 residues in the CDR3. The germline gives CDR1 MGHRA, CDR2 YSYEKL. Germline trimming cut 1 base from V and 5 bases from J; bases unmatched to any gene: 10. This chain's CDR3 is CASSQGGLAGVGTGELFF. In DNA, the CDR3 is TGCGCCAGCAGCCAAGGTGGGCTAGCGGGGGTCGGGACCGGGGAGCTGTTTTTT.

The chain combines TRBV5-1 with TRBJ2-7; D is unresolved. V lost 4 bases and J 2 bases, leaving 13 bases between the germline ends. The CDR3 totals 14 residues. In germline, CDR1 is SGHRS, CDR2 YFSETQ. The CDR3 here is CASSARTDTYEQYF. The DNA for the CDR3 is TGCGCCAGCAGCGCCCGGACGGATACCTACGAGCAGTACTTC.

The CDR3 DNA sequence: TGTGCCAGCAGATTACAGGATTCCTATAATTCACCCCTCCACTTT. This encodes CASRLQDSYNSPLHF. This chain uses TRBV13 with TRBJ1-6; D perhaps matches TRBD1 (5 bases). Germline-derived CDR1 and CDR2 are PRHDT and FYEKMQ (reference sequence). V lost 6 bases and J lost 1, with 10 bases in between. The CDR3 extends over 15 amino acids.